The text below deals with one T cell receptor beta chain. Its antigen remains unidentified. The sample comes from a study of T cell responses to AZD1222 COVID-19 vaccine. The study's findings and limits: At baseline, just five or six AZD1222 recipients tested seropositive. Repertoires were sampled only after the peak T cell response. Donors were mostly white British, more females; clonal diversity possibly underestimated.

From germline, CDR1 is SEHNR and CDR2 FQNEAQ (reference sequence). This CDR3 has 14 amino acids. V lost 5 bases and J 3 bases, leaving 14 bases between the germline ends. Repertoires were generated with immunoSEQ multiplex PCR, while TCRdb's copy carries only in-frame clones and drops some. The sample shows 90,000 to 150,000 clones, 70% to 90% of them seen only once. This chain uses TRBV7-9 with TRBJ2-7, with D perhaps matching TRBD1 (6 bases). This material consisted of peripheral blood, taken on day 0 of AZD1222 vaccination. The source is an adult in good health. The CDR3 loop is CASSLADRNYEQYF. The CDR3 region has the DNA TGTGCCAGCAGCCTCGCGGACAGAAACTACGAGCAGTACTTC.